This TCR beta chain appears in the sequencing data of a study of cytomegalovirus exposure and HLA in healthy donors (dated by TCRdb to about 2017). The study in broad terms: An earlier analysis of approximately 550 of the donors reported about 250 Gb of sequence data and 100 million to 130 million unique TCR beta sequences from some 180 million T cells. An early release covering 500 to 750 HLA-typed donors comprised about 300 gigabases of sequencing data and around 85 million unique TCR sequences. The study aimed to test whether cataloging public T cell receptors could reveal signatures of past pathogen exposure. The number of typed donors differed by locus: roughly 629-640 for A, B, C, DRB1 and DQB1; 522 for DQA1; about 600 for DPA1; and roughly 450 for DPB1. In an earlier analysis of a few hundred of the donors, high-throughput TCR beta sequencing was used to judge whether each TCR beta V gene segment behaved as functional or pseudogenic. A handful of DR-DQ haplotypes were handled as single units for association and clustering because linkage in the cohort was strong. The later analysis used no new phenotypic data to find candidate immune exposures, relying instead on TCR beta sequences and their occurrence across donors. To study patterns of TCR occurrence, a later analysis re-analyzed previously published TCR beta repertoires from around 700 donors and added high-resolution HLA genotyping. The study combined high-throughput TCR immunosequencing, statistical association of individual TCRs with disease status, and machine learning to predict cytomegalovirus infection status. Donor age, sex, ethnicity and CMV serostatus were compiled alongside the repertoire data. The study profiled the T cell repertoires of about 640 subjects by immunosequencing and related them to cytomegalovirus serostatus. HLA typing included class I and class II loci at four-digit resolution. Besides the first cohort of approximately 710 subjects, a separate validation cohort made up of about 120 different subjects was used. Among the roughly 400 genotyped donors, around 81% belonged to the genetic ancestry cluster associated with self-reported Caucasian donors. Across about 370 genotyped donors of the cohort, an average of approximately 220,000 unique TCR beta nucleotide sequences per donor were sequenced, and 15% to 20% of those sequences were non-productive. In a later genetic analysis, genome-wide SNP genotypes for about 55% of the roughly 700 donors were used, and that subset was treated as a discovery cohort. Every repertoire in the discovery cohort had been generated on one and the same sequencing platform.

The cohort consisted of 666 healthy bone marrow donors. At the time of sampling, all cohort members were nominally healthy, though unrecorded immune exposures were likely present. The donor tested CMV seronegative, placing the donor among the 352 seronegative members of the cohort. Every donor gave a peripheral blood sample, and the peripheral blood mononuclear cells from that sample were used for TCR beta sequencing. Genomic DNA extraction from the blood cell samples was performed with the Qiagen DNeasy Blood Extraction Kit. Looking up the germline V gene yields CDR1 SGHTA and CDR2 FQGNSA. Spanning cysteine to phenylalanine, the CDR3 consists of 14 amino acids. The kept DNA is CDR3 alone, 42 bases in frame from the first base. V is reduced by 5 bases and J by 1 base, leaving a spacing of 9 bases between them. Comments on this clone: The target of this receptor is not known. Base qualities are missing; no much larger clone stands one base away.

The protocol used for the library was the immunoSEQ multiplex PCR assay. A mixture of 60 forward primers for TCR Vbeta segments and 13 reverse primers for TCR Jbeta segments was used in the multiplex PCR. Amplification of the CDR3 region of rearranged TCR beta genes was performed with a multiplex PCR assay on genomic DNA. Amplified TCR beta libraries were sequenced as 87-base-pair reads on the Illumina HiSeq System. As for the authors' bioinformatics: A later analysis tallied around 87 million unique TCR beta chains across the 666 repertoires, and about 10 million of those chains were shared by two or more donors. Raw reads were error-corrected and collapsed into unique sequences with a nearest-neighbor algorithm that merged closely related sequences to remove PCR and sequencing errors. V, D and J gene segments were assigned by aligning CDR3 sequences to IMGT reference sequences. For a sequence to be retained, a match of at least six nucleotides to both a V gene segment and a J gene segment was required. Rearrangements were called productive when the CDR3 lacked stop codons and stayed in frame with V and J; all others were non-productive. CDR3 was defined by IMGT convention, running from the second conserved V-encoded cysteine to the conserved J-encoded phenylalanine. The earlier analysis of some 550 of the donors excluded any sequence lacking an unambiguous match to a single V gene segment. In an earlier analysis of some 590 of the donors, a V segment was called functional when productive rearrangements were above 56.7%, and segregating when the standard deviation between donors exceeded 5%. A statistical classification framework was developed to diagnose cytomegalovirus status using the catalog of TCR beta chain sequences. In a later analysis, V and J genes were assigned by comparing TCR nucleotide sequences against IMGT/GENE-DB human TR gene sequences. A later analysis assigned CDR3 sequences and most-parsimonious VDJ recombination scenarios with the TCRdist pipeline. In a later analysis, each TCR beta chain was defined by its CDR3 amino acid sequence together with its V-gene family, and reads lacking a unique V-gene family were excluded. In a later analysis, nearly 600 highly shared, low-generation-probability nucleotide sequences were removed to address suspected cross-contamination and a sequencing artifact. For each public chain, a later analysis derived a clonal expansion index from normalized ranks of inferred template counts within each repertoire. A later analysis computed generation probabilities with a VDJ recombination model fitted to out-of-frame rearrangements, and checked the results against IGoR. A later analysis scored TCR-TCR, TCR-HLA and TCR-CMV co-occurrence with hypergeometric tests, applying a repertoire-size bias correction to TCR pairs. False discovery rates were estimated in a later analysis by permuting HLA or CMV assignments 20 times. In a later analysis, co-occurring TCRs were grouped using DBSCAN, with TCRdist sequence similarity added in when clustering inside HLA-allele-positive subsets. For co-occurrence clustering, repertoires with fewer than 30,000 or more than 120,000 public chains were excluded, along with roughly 5 repertoires with anomalous nucleotide sharing. What TCRdb holds here is the immuneACCESS table cut down to in-frame rearrangements. Part of the clones is not present; checked against another copy, under half of the missing clones reflect an unresolved V gene, and the others are unexplained. The V and J calls and clone size were taken over from that table, and D and trimming were inferred from the DNA. Within this sample are roughly 230,000 clones, with approximately 91% of them counted one time only. Jointly, the top ten make up about 1.7% of the sample.

The study at large found these results: Most TCR sequences were observed very rarely across donors, whereas some public TCRs were present in many individuals. The earlier analysis of about 600 of the donors excluded roughly 17 rarely observed V segments, including chromosome 9 orphons, because counts were too low. CMV serostatus was the only immune exposure information available for the cohort. Correlated functional status among segregating V segments might reflect linkage disequilibrium, but an unknown experimental factor could not be ruled out. In an earlier analysis of some 550 of the donors, most TCR beta V segments were observed in productive rearrangements about 87% or about 30% of the time, broadly matching IMGT annotations. Because HLA typing was unavailable for some donors at each locus, only the typed subset was used in association tests. A further reported finding was that TCR beta sequences accurately predicted the HLA-A and HLA-B alleles for most subjects in the first cohort. A later analysis associated 15,000 to 20,000 TCR beta sequences with specific HLA alleles at a false discovery rate of 0.05. A later analysis reported that several top co-occurrence clusters appeared linked to parvovirus B19, influenza, CMV and Epstein-Barr virus. Assigning TCR associations to individual alleles was difficult when HLA alleles, especially DR and DQ, strongly co-occurred. The classifier was reported to diagnose cytomegalovirus status with high specificity and sensitivity in both the original and validation cohorts. In a later genetic analysis, a missense DCLRE1C variant was associated with V-gene and J-gene trimming of TCR beta chains, and the association was replicated in an independent cohort. In a later analysis, TCR association rates were found to vary across HLA loci, with the most associated TCRs seen for DRB1 alleles and the fewest for HLA-C alleles. A cluster of highly shared sequence variants was judged likely to be a technical artifact of the sequencing pipeline. In this cohort, only TCR beta chains were sequenced, and detectable features were limited by the absence of alpha or paired-chain data. In a later genetic analysis, fewer N-insertions in productive TCRs were reported among donors in an Asian-associated ancestry cluster than the roughly 640-donor mean. A total of 150 or so TCR beta chains were listed by the study as associated with cytomegalovirus. The authors suggested that the approach could potentially be extended to other disease states and immunological phenotypes. A few of the identified cytomegalovirus-associated TCR beta chains were confirmed in vitro to be specific for cytomegalovirus antigens. According to a later analysis, most CMV-associated TCR beta chains appeared to be HLA-restricted, and the HLA associations seemed to be driven largely by CMV exposure. In a later analysis, HLA-associated TCR beta chains showed more clonal expansion and lower generation probabilities than non-associated chains that were equally common. Because the 87-base-pair reads could not distinguish some IMGT-functional V segments, including TRBV6-2 and TRBV6-3, those segments were excluded. The presence/absence analyses assumed that sequencing depth was roughly uniform across donors, and that assumption may not be true.

Source material: PBMCs. The sequence was collected from a girl under 10 years old in good health and CMV-seronegative. Rearrangement joined TRBV7-2 to TRBJ1-5, with TRBD1 as a weak D call on 6 bases. The CDR3 region has the sequence CASSPDSSNQPQHF. The nucleotide sequence reads as follows: TGTGCCAGCAGCCCGGACAGCAGCAATCAGCCCCAGCATTTT.